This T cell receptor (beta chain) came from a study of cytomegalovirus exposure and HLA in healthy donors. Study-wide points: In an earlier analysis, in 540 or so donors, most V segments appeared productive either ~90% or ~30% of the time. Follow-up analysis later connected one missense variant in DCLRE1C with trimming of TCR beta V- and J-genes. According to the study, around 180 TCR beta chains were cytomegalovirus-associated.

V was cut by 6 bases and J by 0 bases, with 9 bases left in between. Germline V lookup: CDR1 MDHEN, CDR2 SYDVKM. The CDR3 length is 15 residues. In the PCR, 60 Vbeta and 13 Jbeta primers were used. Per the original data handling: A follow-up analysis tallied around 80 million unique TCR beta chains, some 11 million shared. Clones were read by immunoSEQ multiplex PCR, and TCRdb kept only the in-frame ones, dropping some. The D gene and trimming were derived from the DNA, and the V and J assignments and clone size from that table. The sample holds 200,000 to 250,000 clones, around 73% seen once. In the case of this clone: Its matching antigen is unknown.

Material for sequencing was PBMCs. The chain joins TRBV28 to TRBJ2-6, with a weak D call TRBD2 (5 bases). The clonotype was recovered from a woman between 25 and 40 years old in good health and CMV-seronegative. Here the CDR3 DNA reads TGTGCCAGCAGGGACTTCCGCTCTGGGGCCAACGTCCTGACTTTC. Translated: CASRDFRSGANVLTF.